A selection of T cell receptor beta chains follows, all from one sample in a study of cytomegalovirus exposure and HLA in healthy donors. Generated by immunoSEQ multiplex PCR, the TCRdb table keeps only in-frame clones and is missing some. The sample lists 80,000 or so clones; about four fifths were seen once. Sequencing input: PBMCs. Receptors originate from a male donor in good health and CMV-seropositive. Each CDR3 is given with its conserved first and last residue. The D gene is left open where the match is weak. Some rows mark clone size as missing; the rest say once, few, many or name a class of expanded clone.

v_call	clone_size	d_call	cdr3_length	j_call	cdr3_aa	cdr3_nt
TRBV7-9	-	-	14	TRBJ2-7	CASSAGQYSYEQYF	TGTGCCAGCAGTGCGGGACAGTACTCCTACGAGCAGTACTTC
TRBV28	-	-	12	TRBJ1-1	CASSKDSFEAFF	TGTGCCAGCAGCAAAGACAGTTTTGAAGCTTTCTTT
TRBV10-3	-	TRBD1	17	TRBJ1-1	CAISEIERTGPNTEAFF	TGTGCCATCAGTGAGATAGAAAGGACAGGGCCGAACACTGAAGCTTTCTTT
TRBV28	few	TRBD2	14	TRBJ2-3	CASRRLAGLDTQYF	TGTGCCAGCAGGAGACTAGCGGGCTTGGATACGCAGTATTTT
TRBV5-4	few	TRBD1	15	TRBJ1-3	CASSRDRAYGNTIYF	TGTGCCAGCAGCCGCGACAGGGCGTACGGAAACACCATATATTTT
TRBV6-5	-	TRBD1	12	TRBJ2-1	CASSTPDRNQFF	TGTGCCAGCAGTACCCCGGACAGGAATCAGTTCTTC
TRBV5-1	few	-	13	TRBJ2-7	CASSLGGRYEQYF	TGCGCCAGCAGCTTGGGGGGGAGGTACGAGCAGTACTTC
TRBV27	-	-	13	TRBJ1-2	CASSSGGTYGYTF	TGTGCCAGCAGTTCGGGGGGAACGTATGGCTACACCTTC
TRBV25-1	-	-	15	TRBJ2-2	CASSEMTLNTGELFF	TGTGCCAGCAGTGAAATGACTTTGAACACCGGGGAGCTGTTTTTT
TRBV7-3	-	TRBD2	15	TRBJ2-5	CASSLGLAGMETQYF	TGTGCCAGCAGCTTAGGACTAGCGGGGATGGAGACCCAGTACTTC
TRBV9	-	TRBD2	20	TRBJ2-5	CASSASPPEVAGGPAETQYF	TGTGCCAGCAGCGCGAGCCCTCCCGAGGTAGCGGGAGGGCCTGCGGAGACCCAGTACTTC
TRBV13	-	TRBD2	16	TRBJ2-2	CASSLALAANTGELFF	TGTGCCAGCAGCTTAGCACTAGCGGCGAACACCGGGGAGCTGTTTTTT
TRBV19	-	TRBD2	16	TRBJ2-1	CASNKPSGRAGNEQFF	TGTGCCAGTAATAAACCCAGCGGGAGGGCCGGTAATGAGCAGTTCTTC
TRBV5-4	few	TRBD1	14	TRBJ1-4	CASSPGQANEKLFF	TGTGCCAGCAGCCCGGGACAGGCTAATGAAAAACTGTTTTTT
TRBV6-5	-	-	14	TRBJ2-7	CASSYSVFSYEQYF	TGTGCCAGCAGTTACTCTGTATTCTCCTACGAGCAGTACTTC
TRBV7-2	-	TRBD2	14	TRBJ2-1	CASSGAGGLNEQFF	TGTGCCAGCAGCGGAGCGGGAGGGTTGAATGAGCAGTTCTTC
TRBV7-2	-	TRBD2	16	TRBJ2-2	CASSRTSGRVAGELFF	TGTGCCAGCAGCCGGACTAGCGGGAGAGTCGCCGGGGAGCTGTTTTTT
TRBV19	-	-	17	TRBJ1-1	CASSIVKGKGMNTEAFF	TGTGCCAGTAGTATAGTGAAGGGGAAGGGGATGAACACTGAAGCTTTCTTT
TRBV19	-	TRBD2	18	TRBJ2-1	CASSMLLGEGLFDNEQFF	TGTGCCAGTAGTATGTTACTCGGGGAGGGCCTATTCGACAATGAGCAGTTCTTC
TRBV7-3	few	-	15	TRBJ2-7	CASSFGLAPTYEQYF	TGTGCCAGCAGTTTCGGGTTGGCTCCTACCTACGAGCAGTACTTC
TRBV7-2	-	-	19	TRBJ1-3	CASSFRGTRQANSGNTIYF	TGTGCCAGCAGCTTTAGGGGGACCCGACAGGCCAACTCTGGAAACACCATATATTTT
TRBV5-4	-	TRBD1	16	TRBJ2-5	CASSLYTGGGLETQYF	TGTGCCAGCAGCTTGTATACAGGGGGAGGTTTAGAGACCCAGTACTTC
TRBV5-4	-	TRBD2	13	TRBJ2-7	CASSGTSSYEQYF	TGTGCCAGCAGCGGGACTAGTAGCTACGAGCAGTACTTC
TRBV7-9	few	TRBD2	16	TRBJ2-1	CASSLVLGLVNNEQFF	TGTGCCAGCAGCTTAGTTCTAGGACTAGTTAACAATGAGCAGTTCTTC
TRBV7-8	few	-	12	TRBJ1-5	CASSQRGQPQHF	TGTGCCAGCAGCCAAAGGGGTCAGCCCCAGCATTTT
TRBV30	-	TRBD1	13	TRBJ2-7	CALNKDRAHEQYF	TGTGCGCTGAACAAGGACAGGGCCCACGAGCAGTACTTC
TRBV15	-	TRBD1	15	TRBJ1-3	CATSGTGGERNTIYF	TGTGCCACCAGCGGTACAGGGGGCGAACGAAACACCATATATTTT
TRBV30	-	TRBD1	13	TRBJ1-5	CAWADRGGQPQHF	TGTGCCTGGGCTGACAGGGGAGGACAGCCCCAGCATTTT
TRBV18	few	-	14	TRBJ2-7	CASSPRDQAYEQYF	TGTGCCAGCTCACCGCGGGACCAAGCCTACGAGCAGTACTTC
TRBV11-2	-	-	15	TRBJ2-1	CASSLGVDSYNEQFF	TGTGCCAGCAGCTTAGGGGTCGACAGTTACAATGAGCAGTTCTTC
TRBV20-1	-	-	11	TRBJ1-5	CSVGGNQPQHF	TGCAGTGTAGGAGGGAATCAGCCCCAGCATTTT
TRBV11-2	-	-	13	TRBJ1-1	CASSFPDGREAFF	TGTGCCAGCAGCTTCCCTGATGGCAGGGAAGCTTTCTTT
TRBV5-1	-	-	15	TRBJ2-1	CASSLALAVYNEQFF	TGCGCCAGCAGCTTGGCGCTAGCAGTATACAATGAGCAGTTCTTC
TRBV4-2	-	-	14	TRBJ2-7	CASSQGGLSLEQYF	TGTGCCAGCAGCCAAGGGGGACTCAGCCTCGAGCAGTACTTC
TRBV14	-	TRBD1	13	TRBJ2-1	CASSRGQGEGQFF	TGTGCCAGCAGCCGAGGACAGGGCGAGGGGCAGTTCTTC
TRBV19	few	TRBD2	17	TRBJ2-7	CASSMLAGIRKTYEQYF	TGTGCCAGTAGTATGCTAGCGGGCATCAGGAAAACCTACGAGCAGTACTTC
TRBV5-8	-	TRBD1	12	TRBJ2-7	CASKQGSYEQYF	TGTGCCAGCAAACAGGGGTCCTACGAGCAGTACTTC
TRBV9	once	TRBD2	17	TRBJ2-7	CASSAGGLARGSGEQYF	TGTGCCAGCAGCGCGGGGGGACTAGCGCGGGGGAGCGGCGAGCAGTACTTC
TRBV18	few	-	14	TRBJ1-1	CASSPSTVNTEAFF	TGTGCCAGCTCACCCTCGACAGTTAACACTGAAGCTTTCTTT
TRBV28	-	-	14	TRBJ2-1	CASSFADSYNEQFF	TGTGCCAGCAGTTTTGCCGACAGCTACAATGAGCAGTTCTTC
TRBV6-5	-	TRBD1	14	TRBJ2-5	CASSGGQGSRTQYF	TGTGCCAGCAGTGGCGGACAGGGATCGAGGACCCAGTACTTC
TRBV27	few	TRBD1	17	TRBJ1-4	CASSADVRQGSGEKLFF	TGTGCCAGCAGTGCCGACGTTCGACAGGGATCAGGGGAAAAACTGTTTTTT
TRBV7-3	-	-	14	TRBJ2-7	CASSLKIVGYEQYF	TGTGCCAGCAGCTTAAAGATAGTTGGCTACGAGCAGTACTTC
TRBV5-6	once	-	14	TRBJ1-6	CASSRQVFRSPLHF	TGTGCCAGCAGCCGACAGGTCTTTCGTTCACCCCTCCACTTT
TRBV5-4	-	-	17	TRBJ2-6	CASSLDVGGPGANVLTF	TGTGCCAGCAGCTTGGATGTCGGGGGGCCTGGGGCCAACGTCCTGACTTTC
TRBV19	-	TRBD1	16	TRBJ1-1	CASSIASQGARTEAFF	TGTGCCAGTAGTATAGCCAGCCAGGGGGCTCGAACTGAAGCTTTCTTT
TRBV13	-	TRBD2	18	TRBJ2-3	CASSPGTSGSSSTDTQYF	TGTGCCAGCAGCCCTGGGACTAGCGGGAGCTCTAGCACAGATACGCAGTATTTT
TRBV29-1	-	-	11	TRBJ2-2	CSVKNTGELFF	TGCAGCGTCAAAAACACCGGGGAGCTGTTTTTT
TRBV6-5	-	TRBD1	14	TRBJ1-1	CASISGTGGTEAFF	TGTGCCAGCATATCAGGGACAGGGGGCACTGAAGCTTTCTTT
TRBV19	-	TRBD1	14	TRBJ1-1	CASSRTGGSAEAFF	TGTGCCAGTAGTAGGACAGGGGGGTCCGCTGAAGCTTTCTTT
TRBV21-1	-	-	16	TRBJ2-7	CASSKGVLNESYEQYF	TGTGCCAGCAGCAAAGGCGTGCTAAATGAGTCCTACGAGCAGTACTTC
TRBV6-4	few	TRBD1	13	TRBJ2-5	CASSDTGEETQYF	TGTGCCAGCAGTGATACAGGGGAAGAGACCCAGTACTTC